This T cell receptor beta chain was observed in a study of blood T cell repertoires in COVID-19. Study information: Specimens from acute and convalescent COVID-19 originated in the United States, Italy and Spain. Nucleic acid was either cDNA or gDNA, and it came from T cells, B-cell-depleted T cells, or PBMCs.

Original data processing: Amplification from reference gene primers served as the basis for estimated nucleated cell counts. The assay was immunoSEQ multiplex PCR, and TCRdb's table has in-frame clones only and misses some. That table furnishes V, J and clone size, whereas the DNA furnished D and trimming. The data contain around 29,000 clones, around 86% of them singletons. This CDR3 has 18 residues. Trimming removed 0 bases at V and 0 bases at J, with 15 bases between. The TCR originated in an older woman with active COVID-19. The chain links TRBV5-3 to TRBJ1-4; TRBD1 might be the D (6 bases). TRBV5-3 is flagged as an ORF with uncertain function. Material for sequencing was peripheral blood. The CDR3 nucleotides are TGTGCCAGAAGCTTGGGCAACAGGGCCCCCTCAACTAATGAAAAACTGTTTTTT. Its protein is CARSLGNRAPSTNEKLFF.